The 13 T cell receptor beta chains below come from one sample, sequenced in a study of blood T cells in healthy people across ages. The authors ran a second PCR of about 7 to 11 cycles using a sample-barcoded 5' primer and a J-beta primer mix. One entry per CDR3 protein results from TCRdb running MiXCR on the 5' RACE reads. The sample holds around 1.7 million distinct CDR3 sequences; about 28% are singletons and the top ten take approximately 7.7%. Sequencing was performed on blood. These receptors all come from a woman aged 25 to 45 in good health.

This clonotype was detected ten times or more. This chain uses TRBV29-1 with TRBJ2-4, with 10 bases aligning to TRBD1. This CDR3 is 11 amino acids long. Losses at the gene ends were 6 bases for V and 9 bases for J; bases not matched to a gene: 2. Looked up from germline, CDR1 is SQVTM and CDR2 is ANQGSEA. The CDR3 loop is CSVGQGIIQYF. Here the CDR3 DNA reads TGCAGCGTGGGACAGGGGATCATTCAGTACTTC.

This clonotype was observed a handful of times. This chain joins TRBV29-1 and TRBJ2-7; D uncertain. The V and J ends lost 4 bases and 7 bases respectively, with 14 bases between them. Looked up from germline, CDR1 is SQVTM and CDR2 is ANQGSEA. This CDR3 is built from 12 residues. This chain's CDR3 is CSVVPGGNEQYF. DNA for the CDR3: TGCAGCGTTGTCCCAGGCGGAAATGAGCAGTACTTC.

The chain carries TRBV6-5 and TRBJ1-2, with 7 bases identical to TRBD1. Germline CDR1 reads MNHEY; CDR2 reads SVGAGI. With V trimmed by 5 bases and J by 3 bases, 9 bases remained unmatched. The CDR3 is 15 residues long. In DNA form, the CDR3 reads TGTGCCAGCAGTCAAGGGACAGCAATCTACTATGGCTACACCTTC. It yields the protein CASSQGTAIYYGYTF.

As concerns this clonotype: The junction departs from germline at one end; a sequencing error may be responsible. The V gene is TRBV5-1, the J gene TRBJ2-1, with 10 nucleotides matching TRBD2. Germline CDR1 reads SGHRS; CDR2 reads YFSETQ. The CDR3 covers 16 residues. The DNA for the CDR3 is TGCGCCAGCTGGGCATTAGCGGGAGGCTCCTACAATGGGCAGTTCTTC. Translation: CASWALAGGSYNGQFF.

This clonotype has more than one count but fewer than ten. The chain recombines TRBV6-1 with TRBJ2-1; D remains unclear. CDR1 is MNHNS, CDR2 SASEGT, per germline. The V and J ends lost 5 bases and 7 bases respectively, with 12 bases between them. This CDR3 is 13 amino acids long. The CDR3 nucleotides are TGTGCCAGCAGTACGACGATCAGAAATGAGCAGTTCTTC. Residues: CASSTTIRNEQFF.

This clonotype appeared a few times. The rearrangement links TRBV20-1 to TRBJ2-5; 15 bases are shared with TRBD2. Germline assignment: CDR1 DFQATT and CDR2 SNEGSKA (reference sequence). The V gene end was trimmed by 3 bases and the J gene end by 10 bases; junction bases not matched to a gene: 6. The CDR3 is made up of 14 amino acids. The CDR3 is CSASGLAGGLDQYF. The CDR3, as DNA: TGCAGTGCTAGCGGACTAGCGGGAGGGTTGGACCAGTACTTC.

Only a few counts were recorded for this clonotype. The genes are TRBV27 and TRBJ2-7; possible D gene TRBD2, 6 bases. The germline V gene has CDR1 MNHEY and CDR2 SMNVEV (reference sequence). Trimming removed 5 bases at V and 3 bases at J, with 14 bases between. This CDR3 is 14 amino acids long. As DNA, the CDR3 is TGTGCCAGCAGTACCCGGGGTAGCGGCTACGAGCAGTACTTC. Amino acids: CASSTRGSGYEQYF.

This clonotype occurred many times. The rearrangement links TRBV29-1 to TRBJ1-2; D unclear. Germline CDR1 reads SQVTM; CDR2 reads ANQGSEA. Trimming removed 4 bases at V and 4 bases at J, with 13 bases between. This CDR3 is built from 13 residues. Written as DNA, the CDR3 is TGCAGCGTTGTCGTTTCCAGCGTCTATGGCTACACCTTC. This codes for CSVVVSSVYGYTF.

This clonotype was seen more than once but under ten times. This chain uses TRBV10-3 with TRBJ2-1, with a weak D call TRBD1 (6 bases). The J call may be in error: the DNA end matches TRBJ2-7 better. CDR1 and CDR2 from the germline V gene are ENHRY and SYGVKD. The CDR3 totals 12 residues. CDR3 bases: TGTGCCATCAGTATCCAGGGGAATGAGCAGTACTTC. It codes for CAISIQGNEQYF.

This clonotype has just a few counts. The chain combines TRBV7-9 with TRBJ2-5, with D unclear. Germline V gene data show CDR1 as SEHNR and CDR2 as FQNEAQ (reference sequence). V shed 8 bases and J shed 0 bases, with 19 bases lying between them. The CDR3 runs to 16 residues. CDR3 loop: CASASVTVRYQETQYF. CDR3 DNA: TGTGCCAGCGCCTCGGTAACAGTCCGGTACCAAGAGACCCAGTACTTC.

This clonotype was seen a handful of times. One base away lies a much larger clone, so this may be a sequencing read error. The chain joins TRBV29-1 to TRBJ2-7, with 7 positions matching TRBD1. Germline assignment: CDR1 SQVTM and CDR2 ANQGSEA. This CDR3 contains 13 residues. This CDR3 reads CSVGRQGFYEQDF. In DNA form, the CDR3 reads TGCAGCGTTGGGAGACAGGGATTCTACGAGCAGGACTTC.

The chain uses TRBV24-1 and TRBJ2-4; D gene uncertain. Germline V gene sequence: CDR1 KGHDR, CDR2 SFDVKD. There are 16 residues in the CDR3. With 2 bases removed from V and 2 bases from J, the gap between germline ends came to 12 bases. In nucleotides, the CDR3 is TGTGCCACCAGTGATTCTCCGGGTGAATCCAAAAACATTCAGTACTTC. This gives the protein CATSDSPGESKNIQYF.

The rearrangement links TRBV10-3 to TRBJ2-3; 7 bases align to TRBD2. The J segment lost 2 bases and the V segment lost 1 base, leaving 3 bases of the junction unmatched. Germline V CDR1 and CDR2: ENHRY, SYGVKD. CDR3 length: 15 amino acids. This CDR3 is CAISEYRDYTDTQYF. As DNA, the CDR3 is TGTGCCATCAGTGAGTACCGGGACTACACAGATACGCAGTATTTT.